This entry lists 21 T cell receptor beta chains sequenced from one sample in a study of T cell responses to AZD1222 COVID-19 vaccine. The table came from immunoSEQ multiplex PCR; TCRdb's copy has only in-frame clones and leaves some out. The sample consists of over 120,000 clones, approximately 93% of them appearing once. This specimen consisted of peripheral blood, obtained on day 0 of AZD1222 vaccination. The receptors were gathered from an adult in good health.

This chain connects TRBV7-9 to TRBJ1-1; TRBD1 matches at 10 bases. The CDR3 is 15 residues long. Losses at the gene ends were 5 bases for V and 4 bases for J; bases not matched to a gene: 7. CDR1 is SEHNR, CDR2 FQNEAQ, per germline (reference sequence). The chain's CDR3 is CASSVTGGWSTEAFF. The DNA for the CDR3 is TGTGCCAGCAGCGTGACAGGGGGCTGGAGCACTGAAGCTTTCTTT.

The CDR3: CASSPIPQDRDQPQHF. CDR3 in DNA: TGTGCCAGTAGTCCAATTCCCCAAGACAGGGATCAGCCCCAGCATTTT. This chain connects TRBV19 to TRBJ1-5; TRBD1 matches 7 bases. This CDR3 region has 16 residues. CDR1 LNHDA and CDR2 SQIVND come from the germline V gene (reference sequence). V dropped 5 bases and J dropped 5; count of bases not matched to a gene: 12.

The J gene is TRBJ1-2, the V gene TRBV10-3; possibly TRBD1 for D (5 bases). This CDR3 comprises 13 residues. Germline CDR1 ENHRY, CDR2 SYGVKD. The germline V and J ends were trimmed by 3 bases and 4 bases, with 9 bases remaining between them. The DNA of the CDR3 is TGTGCCATCAGTGATTTAGGGGTCTATGGCTACACCTTC. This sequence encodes CAISDLGVYGYTF.

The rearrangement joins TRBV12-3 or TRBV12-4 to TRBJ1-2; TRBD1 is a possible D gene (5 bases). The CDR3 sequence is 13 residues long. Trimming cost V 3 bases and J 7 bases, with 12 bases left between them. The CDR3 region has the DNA TGTGCCAGCAGTTTTCAAGGGGAGGGTGGCTACACCTTC. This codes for CASSFQGEGGYTF.

The CDR3 DNA reads as TGTGCCAGCAGTGAAGACAGGGGGATAGAGACCCAGTACTTC. Translation: CASSEDRGIETQYF. The chain combines TRBV2 with TRBJ2-5; 8 bases are a match to TRBD1. From germline, CDR1 is SNHLY and CDR2 FYNNEI. The CDR3 contains 14 residues. V was clipped by 1 base and J by 4 bases; unmatched bases: 2.

In DNA form, the CDR3 reads TGTGCCAGCAGCTTAGCTCTAAGCTCTGGAAACACCATATATTTT. Its translation: CASSLALSSGNTIYF. The chain employs TRBV11-2 and TRBJ1-3; D gene ambiguous. Trimming cost V 1 base and J 0 bases, with 7 bases left between them. This CDR3 contains 15 residues. The V gene's germline CDR1 is SGHAT and CDR2 FQNNGV.

The CDR3 is CASSLGTGSTGATEAFF. The CDR3, as DNA: TGTGCCAGCAGCTTAGGGACAGGGAGCACGGGCGCCACTGAAGCTTTCTTT. The V gene is TRBV11-2, the J gene TRBJ1-1; 8 bases map to TRBD1. With V trimmed by 1 base and J by 4 bases, 11 bases remained unmatched. CDR3 length: 17 residues. Per germline, CDR1 SGHAT and CDR2 FQNNGV.

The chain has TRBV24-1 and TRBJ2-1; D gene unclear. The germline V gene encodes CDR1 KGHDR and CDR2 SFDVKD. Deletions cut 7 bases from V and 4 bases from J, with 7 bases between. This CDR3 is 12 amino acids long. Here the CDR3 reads CATSSQYNEQFF. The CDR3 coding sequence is TGTGCCACCAGCTCCCAATACAATGAGCAGTTCTTC.

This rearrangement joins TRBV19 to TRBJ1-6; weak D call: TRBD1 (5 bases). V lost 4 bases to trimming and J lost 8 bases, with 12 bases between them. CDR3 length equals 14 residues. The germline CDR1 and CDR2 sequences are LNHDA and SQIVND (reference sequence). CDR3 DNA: TGTGCCAGTAGTACCGGGGACGGCTATTCACCCCTCCACTTT. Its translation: CASSTGDGYSPLHF.

This CDR3 reads CSVVVVAGAYEQFF. The CDR3 DNA reads as TGCAGCGTTGTTGTTGTGGCAGGGGCGTATGAGCAGTTCTTC. This chain links TRBV29-1 with TRBJ2-1; D perhaps matches TRBD1 (6 bases). Germline values: CDR1 SQVTM, CDR2 ANQGSEA. Trimming took off 4 bases at V and 8 bases at J, with 18 bases between the two ends. The CDR3 is 14 residues long.

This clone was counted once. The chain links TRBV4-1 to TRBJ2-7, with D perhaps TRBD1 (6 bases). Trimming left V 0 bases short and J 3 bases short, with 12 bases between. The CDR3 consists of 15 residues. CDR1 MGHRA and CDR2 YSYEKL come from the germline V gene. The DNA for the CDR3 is TGCGCCAGCAGCCAAGATAAAGGACAGAACTACGAGCAGTACTTC. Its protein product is CASSQDKGQNYEQYF.

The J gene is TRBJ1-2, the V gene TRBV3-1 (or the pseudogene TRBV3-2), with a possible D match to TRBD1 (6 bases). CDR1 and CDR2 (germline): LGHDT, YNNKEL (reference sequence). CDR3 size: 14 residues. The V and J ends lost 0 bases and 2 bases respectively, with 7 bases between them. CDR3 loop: CASSQDDRNYGYTF. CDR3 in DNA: TGTGCCAGCAGCCAAGATGACAGGAACTATGGCTACACCTTC.

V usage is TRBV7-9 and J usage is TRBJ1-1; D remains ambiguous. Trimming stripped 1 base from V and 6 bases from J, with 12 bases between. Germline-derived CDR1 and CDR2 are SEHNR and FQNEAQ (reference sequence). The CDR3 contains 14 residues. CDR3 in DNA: TGTGCCAGCAGCTTAGGGACCCTAACCTCTGAAGCTTTCTTT. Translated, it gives CASSLGTLTSEAFF.

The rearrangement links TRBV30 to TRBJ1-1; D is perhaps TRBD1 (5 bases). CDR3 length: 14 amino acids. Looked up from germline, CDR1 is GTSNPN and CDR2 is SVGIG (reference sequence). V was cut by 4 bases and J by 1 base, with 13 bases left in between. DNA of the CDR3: TGTGCCTGGACCCCGGGACGGACGAACACTGAAGCTTTCTTT. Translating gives CAWTPGRTNTEAFF.

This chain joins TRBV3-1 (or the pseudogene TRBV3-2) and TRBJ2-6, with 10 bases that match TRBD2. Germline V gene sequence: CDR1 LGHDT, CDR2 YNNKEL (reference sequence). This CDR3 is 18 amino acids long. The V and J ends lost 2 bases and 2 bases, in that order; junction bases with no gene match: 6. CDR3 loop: CASSQTSGKVPGANVLTF. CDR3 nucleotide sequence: TGTGCCAGCAGCCAAACTAGCGGGAAGGTTCCTGGGGCCAACGTCCTGACTTTC.

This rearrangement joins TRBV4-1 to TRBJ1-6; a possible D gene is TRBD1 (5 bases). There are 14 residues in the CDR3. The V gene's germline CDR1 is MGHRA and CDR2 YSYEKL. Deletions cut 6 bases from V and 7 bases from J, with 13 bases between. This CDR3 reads CASRWQGGNSPLHF. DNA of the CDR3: TGCGCCAGCAGGTGGCAGGGAGGGAATTCACCCCTCCACTTT.

The CDR3 DNA is TGTGCCAGCAGTCCAAACCCTTCGGATGGCGAGACCCAGTACTTC. Its translation: CASSPNPSDGETQYF. The chain couples TRBV28 to TRBJ2-5; D not certain. The CDR3 runs to 15 residues. Germline V gene data show CDR1 as MDHEN and CDR2 as SYDVKM. Deletions cut 5 bases from V and 5 bases from J, with 18 bases between.

The CDR3, as DNA: TGTGCCAGCACTCAGAATTTAGGTGAAAAACTGTTTTTT. Amino acid sequence: CASTQNLGEKLFF. The chain employs TRBV12-3 or TRBV12-4 and TRBJ1-4, with no clear D. This CDR3 contains 13 residues. Trimming removed 7 bases from V and 7 bases from J, with 13 bases in between.

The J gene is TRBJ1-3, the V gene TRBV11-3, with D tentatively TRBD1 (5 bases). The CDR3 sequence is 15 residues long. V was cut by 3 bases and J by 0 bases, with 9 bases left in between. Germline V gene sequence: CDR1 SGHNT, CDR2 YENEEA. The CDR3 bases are TGTGCCAGCAGCTTGGACACCAACTCTGGAAACACCATATATTTT. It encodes CASSLDTNSGNTIYF.

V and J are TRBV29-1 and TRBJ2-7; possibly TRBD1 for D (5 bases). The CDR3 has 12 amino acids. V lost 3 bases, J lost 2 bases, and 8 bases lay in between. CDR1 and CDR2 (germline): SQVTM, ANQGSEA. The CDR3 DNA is TGCAGCGTTGAGGACACCACCTACGAGCAGTACTTC. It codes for CSVEDTTYEQYF.

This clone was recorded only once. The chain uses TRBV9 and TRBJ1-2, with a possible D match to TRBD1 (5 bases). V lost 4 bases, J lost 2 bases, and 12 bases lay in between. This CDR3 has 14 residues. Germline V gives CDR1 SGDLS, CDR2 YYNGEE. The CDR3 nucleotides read TGTGCCAGCAGCCGCGAGACAGTGAACTATGGCTACACCTTC. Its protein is CASSRETVNYGYTF.